Listed below are T cell receptor beta chains from one sample, sequenced in a study of T cell responses to AZD1222 COVID-19 vaccine. Clones were read by immunoSEQ multiplex PCR, and TCRdb kept only the in-frame ones, dropping some. This table holds some 180,000 clones, approximately 92% found once. The sequencing here drew on peripheral blood, taken 28 days after the second dose of the MenACWY control vaccine. These receptors were taken from an adult who received the MenACWY meningococcal vaccine as a control. The CDR3 runs from the conserved cysteine through the conserved F or W. The D gene is left open where the match is weak. Clone size is not always given. Where it is, it says once, few, many or a class for expanded clones.

V	length	J	D	size	DNA	CDR3
TRBV6-2/TRBV6-3	13	TRBJ2-1	-	-	TGTGCCAGCAGTTACTCGTCCCACAATGAGCAGTTCTTC	CASSYSSHNEQFF
TRBV11-3	16	TRBJ2-1	TRBD2	-	TGTGCCAGCAGCTTAAGGAGCGGGAGGGTGCTCAATGAGCAGTTCTTC	CASSLRSGRVLNEQFF
TRBV7-2	14	TRBJ2-2	TRBD2	-	TGTGCCAGCAGCAGCGGGACTCTCAACGGGGAGCTGTTTTTT	CASSSGTLNGELFF
TRBV24-1	13	TRBJ1-2	TRBD1	-	TGTGCCACGATGGACAGGTTGTCTTTGGGCTACACCTTC	CATMDRLSLGYTF
TRBV19	15	TRBJ1-5	TRBD1	-	TGTGCCAGTACCTATGGGCACAGGGGAGGGCAGCCCCAGCATTTT	CASTYGHRGGQPQHF
TRBV18	18	TRBJ1-6	TRBD1	-	TGTGCCAGCTCACCCTCACCCTCGGGACAGGGGGGTAATTCACCCCTCCACTTT	CASSPSPSGQGGNSPLHF
TRBV9	17	TRBJ2-3	TRBD2	-	TGTGCCAGCAGCGCCACTAGCGGGGTTGATGGCACAGATACGCAGTATTTT	CASSATSGVDGTDTQYF
TRBV9	11	TRBJ2-7	TRBD2	-	TGTGATGGGGCTAGCGGCTACGAGCAGTACTTC	CDGASGYEQYF
TRBV12-3/TRBV12-4	11	TRBJ1-1	-	-	TGTGCCAGCAGCCCCATAACTGAAGCTTTCTTT	CASSPITEAFF
TRBV28	16	TRBJ2-5	TRBD2	-	TGTGCCAGCAGTTCCCCGGGGGGGAGGGGATCAGAGACCCAGTACTTC	CASSSPGGRGSETQYF
TRBV6-5	12	TRBJ1-2	-	-	TGTGCCAGCAGCGTCACGGCCAGTGGCTACACCTTC	CASSVTASGYTF
TRBV9	15	TRBJ1-2	-	-	TGTGCCAGCAGCCCGGAGGGAGGGCCCAACTATGGCTACACCTTC	CASSPEGGPNYGYTF
TRBV19	14	TRBJ1-4	-	-	TGTGCCAGTAGTCTCTGGTCCTTGGATGAAAAACTGTTTTTT	CASSLWSLDEKLFF
TRBV15	14	TRBJ2-1	TRBD2	-	TGTGCCACCAGCCCCGGGACTAGCGGGGGGGAGCAGTTCTTC	CATSPGTSGGEQFF
TRBV10-3	16	TRBJ1-1	TRBD1	-	TGTGCCATCAGGGCAGGGACAGGGGGCGGAACACTGGAAGCTTTCTTT	CAIRAGTGGGTLEAFF
TRBV11-2	15	TRBJ2-2	-	-	TGTGCCAGCAGCTTAGGAGGGAGGAGCACCGGGGAGCTGTTTTTT	CASSLGGRSTGELFF
TRBV12-3/TRBV12-4	11	TRBJ1-1	-	-	TGTGCCAGCATCACGACAGCTGAAGCTTTCTTT	CASITTAEAFF
TRBV7-2	16	TRBJ1-6	TRBD1	-	TGTGCCAGCAGCTCTACCCGGGACAGGGGCAATTCACCCCTCCACTTT	CASSSTRDRGNSPLHF
TRBV30	15	TRBJ2-3	TRBD2	-	TGTGCCTGGAGTGTACTAGCGGGAGCCACAGATACGCAGTATTTT	CAWSVLAGATDTQYF
TRBV7-2	15	TRBJ1-1	TRBD1	-	TGTGCCAGCAGCTACCAAGGGGGCAGGGTAACTGAAGCTTTCTTT	CASSYQGGRVTEAFF
TRBV28	12	TRBJ2-7	-	-	TGTGCCAGCAGTGTGGCCCCCAAGGAGCAGTACTTC	CASSVAPKEQYF
TRBV2	18	TRBJ2-3	TRBD2	once	TGTGCCAGCCGTAGACCGGGACTAGCGGGAGGGGGCACAGATACGCAGTATTTT	CASRRPGLAGGGTDTQYF
TRBV6-5	12	TRBJ2-7	-	-	TGTGCCAGCAGTCAGGGACCCTACGAGCAGTACTTC	CASSQGPYEQYF
TRBV4-1	17	TRBJ2-2	-	-	TGCGCCAGCAGCCAAGTTATTGGGAGCCCGGGGACCGGGGAGCTGTTTTTT	CASSQVIGSPGTGELFF
TRBV7-7	16	TRBJ2-5	TRBD2	-	TGTGCTAGCAGCGACCAACTAGCGGGAGTAGGAGAGACCCAGTACTTC	CASSDQLAGVGETQYF
TRBV25-1	15	TRBJ1-2	-	-	TGTGCCAGCAGTGACCCGGCAGGGGCTGGCTATGGCTACACCTTC	CASSDPAGAGYGYTF
TRBV6-2/TRBV6-3	16	TRBJ2-2	TRBD2	-	TGTGCCAGCAGCGGGAACGGCGGGAGTGTCACCGGGGAGCTGTTTTTT	CASSGNGGSVTGELFF
TRBV9	18	TRBJ1-2	TRBD1	-	TGTGCCAGCAGCGAGGGGGCCGCGGCAGGGGGCGCTAACTATGGCTACACCTTC	CASSEGAAAGGANYGYTF
TRBV5-1	15	TRBJ2-6	-	-	TGCGCCAGCAGCTTCACACCTTCTGGGGCCAACGTCCTGACTTTC	CASSFTPSGANVLTF
TRBV28	16	TRBJ2-3	TRBD2	-	TGTGCCAGCACTACCGGGACTAGCGGTTTCACAGATACGCAGTATTTT	CASTTGTSGFTDTQYF
TRBV3-1/TRBV3-2	14	TRBJ2-1	TRBD2	-	TGTGCCAGCAGCTTCGGGGGGGCCTACAATGAGCAGTTCTTC	CASSFGGAYNEQFF
TRBV3-1/TRBV3-2	15	TRBJ1-5	-	-	TGTGCCAGCAGCCAACAGAGGGGCCTAGGGTGGCCCCAGCATTTT	CASSQQRGLGWPQHF
TRBV23-1	16	TRBJ1-6	-	-	TGCGCCAGCAGTCAATCGAAGCCCGGAGATAATTCACCCCTCCACTTT	CASSQSKPGDNSPLHF
TRBV28	15	TRBJ2-5	-	-	TGTGCCAGCAGTTCCCAGACGTCCGGGGGAGAGACCCAGTACTTC	CASSSQTSGGETQYF
TRBV10-3	14	TRBJ1-1	-	-	TGTGCCTCGTCGCTGGCGGGGGCGAACACTGAAGCTTTCTTT	CASSLAGANTEAFF
TRBV27	14	TRBJ1-2	TRBD1	-	TGTGCCAGCAGACCCACAGGGGGCTTTGGTGGCTACACCTTC	CASRPTGGFGGYTF
TRBV28	16	TRBJ1-1	TRBD1	-	TGTGCCAGCACCAAATCTTTGACAGGGGTTAGCACTGAAGCTTTCTTT	CASTKSLTGVSTEAFF
TRBV19	12	TRBJ1-5	-	-	TGTGCCAGTAGTATCTTCAATCAGCCCCAGCATTTT	CASSIFNQPQHF
TRBV2	13	TRBJ2-7	-	few	TGTGCCAGCGCCCGGGACATCAGGGGCGAGCAGTACTTC	CASARDIRGEQYF
TRBV3-1/TRBV3-2	18	TRBJ2-1	TRBD2	-	TGTGCCAGCAGCCAAGGAGTGGTGGGACTAGCTTTCTACAATGAGCAGTTCTTC	CASSQGVVGLAFYNEQFF
TRBV11-3	16	TRBJ2-5	TRBD2	-	TGTGCCAGCAGCTTAGGAAGCGGGGGGTACCAAGAGACCCAGTACTTC	CASSLGSGGYQETQYF
TRBV6-6	14	TRBJ1-6	-	-	TGTGCCAGCAGCCGCCGGGACAATAATTCACCCCTCCACTTT	CASSRRDNNSPLHF
TRBV9	14	TRBJ1-2	-	few	TGTGCCAGCACCGGTGGGGGCGCTGGGTATGGCTACACCTTC	CASTGGGAGYGYTF
TRBV19	15	TRBJ1-3	-	-	TGTGCCAGTAGTATAGATACCTTCTCTGGAAACACCATATATTTT	CASSIDTFSGNTIYF
TRBV6-1	17	TRBJ2-1	TRBD2	few	TGTGCCAGCAGTGAAGAGGTAGCGGGAGGGCAGAACAATGAGCAGTTCTTC	CASSEEVAGGQNNEQFF
TRBV5-4	13	TRBJ1-2	-	-	TGTGCCAGCAGCCTGGACGGGTTCAAGGGATACACCTTC	CASSLDGFKGYTF
TRBV7-2	14	TRBJ1-6	-	-	TGTGCCAGCAGCTTACAGGGACGGGGTTCACCCCTCCACTTT	CASSLQGRGSPLHF
TRBV3-1/TRBV3-2	15	TRBJ2-2	TRBD1	-	TGTGCCAGCAGCCAAGGGACAGGGGTCACCGGGGAGCTGTTTTTT	CASSQGTGVTGELFF
TRBV11-2	14	TRBJ2-5	TRBD2	-	TGTGCCAGCAGTCCGGGGACTAGCGGGAGCACCCAGTACTTC	CASSPGTSGSTQYF
TRBV7-9	12	TRBJ2-5	-	-	TGTGCCAGCAGTCAACATCAGGAGACCCAGTACTTC	CASSQHQETQYF
TRBV2	14	TRBJ1-6	-	-	TGTGCCAGCACCGGGGGGACGTGGAATTCACCCCTCCACTTT	CASTGGTWNSPLHF
TRBV5-4	14	TRBJ1-1	TRBD1	-	TGTGCCAGCAGCTTTACAGGGGGAGGAACTGAAGCTTTCTTT	CASSFTGGGTEAFF
TRBV10-2	15	TRBJ2-3	-	-	TGCGCCAGCAGAGGTCAGGCAACTAGCACAGATACGCAGTATTTT	CASRGQATSTDTQYF
TRBV20-1	11	TRBJ2-1	-	once	TGCAGTGCCTCATTCTACAATGAGCAGTTCTTC	CSASFYNEQFF
TRBV7-9	14	TRBJ1-5	TRBD1	-	TGTGCCAGCGCGGGACAGGGGTTCAATCAGCCCCAGCATTTT	CASAGQGFNQPQHF
TRBV9	14	TRBJ1-1	TRBD1	-	TGTGCCAGCAGCGTAGGTTCAGGGGGCACTGAAGCTTTCTTT	CASSVGSGGTEAFF
TRBV28	11	TRBJ1-2	-	-	TGTGCCAGCTGGAGGACAGCCGGCTACACCTTC	CASWRTAGYTF
TRBV3-1/TRBV3-2	15	TRBJ1-1	TRBD1	-	TGTGCCAGCAGCCCGACCGGGACAGGGAACACTGAAGCTTTCTTT	CASSPTGTGNTEAFF
TRBV19	15	TRBJ2-1	TRBD2	-	TGTGCCAGTAGTACCCAGACTAGCGGGTACAATGAGCAGTTCTTC	CASSTQTSGYNEQFF
TRBV25-1	14	TRBJ1-3	-	few	TGTGCCAGGCCTGGGGGGGCAAGAGGAAACACCATATATTTT	CARPGGARGNTIYF